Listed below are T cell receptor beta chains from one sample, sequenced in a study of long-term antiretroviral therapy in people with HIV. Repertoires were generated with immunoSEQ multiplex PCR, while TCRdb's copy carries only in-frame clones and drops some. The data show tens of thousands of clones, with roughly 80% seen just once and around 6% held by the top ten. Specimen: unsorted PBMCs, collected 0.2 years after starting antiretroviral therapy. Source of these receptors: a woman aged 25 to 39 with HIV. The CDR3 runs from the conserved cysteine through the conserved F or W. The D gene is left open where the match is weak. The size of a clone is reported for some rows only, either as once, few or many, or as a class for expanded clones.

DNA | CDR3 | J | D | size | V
TGTGCCAGCAGCTCGGGACAGGGAGCGGCTAATGAAAAACTGTTTTTT | CASSSGQGAANEKLFF | TRBJ1-4 | TRBD1 | . | TRBV11-2
TGTGCCTGGAGACCGGGACAGGATTACAATGAGCAGTTCTTC | CAWRPGQDYNEQFF | TRBJ2-1 | TRBD1 | . | TRBV30
TGTGCCAGCAGTGATCTCAAGACAGGGTATAATTCACCCCTCCACTTT | CASSDLKTGYNSPLHF | TRBJ1-6 | TRBD1 | . | TRBV6-1
TGCGCCAGCAGCCCGATTATGCAAGAGACCCAGTACTTC | CASSPIMQETQYF | TRBJ2-5 | . | . | TRBV5-1
TGTGCCAGCAGCTTAGTACAGGGGGTGAACACTGAAGCTTTCTTT | CASSLVQGVNTEAFF | TRBJ1-1 | TRBD1 | . | TRBV7-9
TGCGCCAGCGCCGGGGGTGGTCTAGCGGGACACAATGAGCAGTTCTTC | CASAGGGLAGHNEQFF | TRBJ2-1 | TRBD2 | . | TRBV5-1
TGTGCCTGGAGTGTATCGGGGTTCGGTCAGCCCCAGCATTTT | CAWSVSGFGQPQHF | TRBJ1-5 | . | . | TRBV30
TGCGCCAGCAGCTTAAAGGGGGGGCTATCCTACAATGAGCAGTTCTTC | CASSLKGGLSYNEQFF | TRBJ2-1 | . | . | TRBV5-1
TGTGCCAGCAGTATAACAATCCCGGGACTAGCGGGGGGCGAGGGTCCAGATACGCAGTATTTT | CASSITIPGLAGGEGPDTQYF | TRBJ2-3 | TRBD2 | . | TRBV27
TGTGCCAGCAGCGTAGGGCAGTCGAACACTGAAGCTTTCTTT | CASSVGQSNTEAFF | TRBJ1-1 | . | few | TRBV9
TGTGCCAGCAGTGGACCCTTTGGGACGCAACTAGGGAGCTCCTACAATGAGCAGTTCTTC | CASSGPFGTQLGSSYNEQFF | TRBJ2-1 | . | . | TRBV6-1